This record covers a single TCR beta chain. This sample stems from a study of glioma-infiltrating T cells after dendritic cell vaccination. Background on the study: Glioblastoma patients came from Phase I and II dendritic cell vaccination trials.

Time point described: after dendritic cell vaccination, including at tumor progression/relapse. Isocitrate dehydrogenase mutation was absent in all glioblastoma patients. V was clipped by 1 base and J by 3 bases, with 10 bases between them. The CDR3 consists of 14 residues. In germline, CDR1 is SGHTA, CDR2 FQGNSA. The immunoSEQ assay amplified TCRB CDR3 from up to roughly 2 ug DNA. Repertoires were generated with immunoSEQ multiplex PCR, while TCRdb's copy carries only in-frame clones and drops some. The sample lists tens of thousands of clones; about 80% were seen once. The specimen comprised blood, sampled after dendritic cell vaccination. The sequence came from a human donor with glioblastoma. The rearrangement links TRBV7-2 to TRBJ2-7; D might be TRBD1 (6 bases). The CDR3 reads CASSLVRGNYEQYF. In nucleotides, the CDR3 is TGTGCCAGCAGCTTAGTCAGGGGCAACTACGAGCAGTACTTC.